Following are 13 T cell receptor beta chains from one sample sequenced in a study of cytomegalovirus exposure and HLA in healthy donors. Researchers ran the PCR with 60 Vbeta and 13 Jbeta primers. Sequencing used immunoSEQ multiplex PCR; TCRdb keeps in-frame clones, though not all of them. The data show approximately 200,000 clones, around 80% seen once. What was sequenced was PBMCs. The source of these receptors is a woman in her thirties in good health and CMV-seropositive.

The chain is built from TRBV5-6 and TRBJ1-2; the D gene is possibly TRBD1 (5 bases). The germline V and J ends were trimmed by 0 bases and 6 bases, with 12 bases remaining between them. The CDR3 totals 14 residues. Germline loops: CDR1 SGHDT, CDR2 YYEEEE. The CDR3, as DNA: TGTGCCAGCAGCTTGGCAGGGTTCAGACATGGCTACACCTTC. It yields the protein CASSLAGFRHGYTF. Supplemented by reference TRBV5-6 and TRBJ1-2, the full variable domain reads DAGVTQSPTHLIKTRGQQVTLRCSPKSGHDTVSWYQQALGQGPQFIFQYYEEEERQRGNFPDRFSGHQFPNYSSELNVNALLLGDSALYLCASSLAGFRHGYTFGSGTRLTVV.

The chain uses TRBV30 and TRBJ2-6, with 11 positions matching TRBD2. CDR1 is GTSNPN, CDR2 SVGIG, per germline (reference sequence). The junction had 6 bases not matched to a gene; V was cut back by 5 bases and J by 0 bases. The CDR3 is 17 residues long. The CDR3 loop is CAWEGLAAFSGANVLTF. The CDR3 DNA sequence: TGTGCCTGGGAGGGACTAGCGGCATTCTCTGGGGCCAACGTCCTGACTTTC.

The chain carries TRBV9 and TRBJ1-3; D remains unclear. Trimming removed 5 bases at V and 0 bases at J, with 6 bases between. This CDR3 comprises 13 residues. Germline loops: CDR1 SGDLS, CDR2 YYNGEE. CDR3 sequence reads: CASRGVSGNTIYF. As DNA, the CDR3 is TGTGCCAGCAGGGGCGTCTCTGGAAACACCATATATTTT.

This clone was seen a single time. The genes are TRBV4-3 and TRBJ1-1; no clear D. The V gene lost 2 bases and the J gene lost 0 bases, with 10 bases spanning the gap. The CDR3 consists of 15 residues. Germline V CDR1 and CDR2: LGHNA, YSLEER. The CDR3 loop reads CASSQTGGMNTEAFF. Written as DNA, the CDR3 is TGCGCCAGCAGCCAAACTGGAGGGATGAACACTGAAGCTTTCTTT.

Concerning this clone itself: Other DNA sequences from this sample encode an identical CDR3 as well. The rearrangement uses TRBV11-2 and TRBJ1-6, with TRBD1 identical over 7 bases. The J segment lost 0 bases and the V segment lost 5 bases, leaving 13 bases of the junction unmatched. The CDR3 is 19 residues long. Germline CDR1 is SGHAT and CDR2 is FQNNGV. The CDR3 sequence is CASSQFLTGWSSYNSPLHF. Written as DNA, the CDR3 is TGTGCCAGCAGCCAATTTCTGACAGGGTGGAGCTCCTATAATTCACCCCTCCACTTT.

The chain uses TRBV7-2 and TRBJ1-1; no definite D call. CDR1 SGHTA and CDR2 FQGNSA come from the germline V gene. The CDR3 length is 11 residues. With 5 bases removed from V and 8 bases from J, the gap between germline ends came to 9 bases. CDR3 nucleotides: TGTGCCAGCAGCGTAGAGAGGGAAGCTTTCTTT. Translation: CASSVEREAFF.

In its sample, this clone was seen once. This chain links TRBV10-1 with TRBJ2-1; possible D gene TRBD2, 5 bases. V was pared by 3 bases and J by 8 bases, with 20 bases between. Germline CDR1 reads WNHNN; CDR2 reads SYGVQD (reference sequence). The CDR3 is 16 residues long. CDR3 nucleotide sequence: TGCGCCAGCAGTGAAGCGAAGAGCGGTGGTTTCGATGAGCAGTTCTTC. This translates into CASSEAKSGGFDEQFF.

This clone has just one count. The chain joins TRBV21-1 to TRBJ2-7; the DNA was not used to check the table's D call, TRBD2. TRBV21-1 is labeled a pseudogene. This CDR3 spans 11 amino acids. CDR3 sequence reads: CASTRAYEQYF. The CDR3 coding sequence is TGTGCCAGCACGAGGGCCTACGAGCAGTACTTC.

The V and J genes are TRBV19 and TRBJ1-5; no clear D gene. The CDR3 runs 16 residues. V was pared by 7 bases and J by 1 base, with 17 bases between. CDR1 and CDR2 (germline): LNHDA, SQIVND (reference sequence). CDR3 sequence (DNA): TGTGCCAGTACAAAGCGGACCCTTCCGAGCAATCAGCCCCAGCATTTT. This sequence encodes CASTKRTLPSNQPQHF.

V gene TRBV18 combines with J gene TRBJ2-3; TRBD2 might be the D (5 bases). The CDR3 is made up of 15 amino acids. The germline V gene has CDR1 KGHSH and CDR2 LQKENI. V was shortened by 4 bases and J by 0 bases, with 11 bases between the two germline ends. The DNA of the CDR3 is TGTGCCAGCTCACTCTCCAGGAGGAGCACAGATACGCAGTATTTT. It is translated as CASSLSRRSTDTQYF.

V usage is TRBV6-6 and J usage is TRBJ1-4; tentatively, D is TRBD1 (6 bases). Germline V gene data show CDR1 as MNHNY and CDR2 as SVGAGI (reference sequence). The V end lost 7 bases, the J end lost 7 bases, and 10 bases lay between the germline ends. The CDR3 length is 12 residues. The DNA of the CDR3 is TGTGCCAGCACTGCGACAGGTGAAAAACTGTTTTTT. It specifies CASTATGEKLFF.

V gene TRBV11-3 combines with J gene TRBJ2-2, with D unresolved. The germline V gene has CDR1 SGHNT and CDR2 YENEEA. There are 13 residues in the CDR3. With 2 bases removed from V and 5 bases from J, the gap between germline ends came to 6 bases. The DNA for the CDR3 is TGTGCCAGCAGCTTATTCCCGACCGGGGAGCTGTTTTTT. This codes for CASSLFPTGELFF.

The chain carries TRBV11-2 and TRBJ2-1, with 9 bases aligning to TRBD2. This CDR3 has 15 residues. Germline V gives CDR1 SGHAT, CDR2 FQNNGV. J lost 8 bases, V lost 1 base, and 6 bases had no gene match. The CDR3 region has the DNA TGTGCCAGCAGCTTAGGTGGACTAGCGACAGATGAGCAGTTCTTC. It is translated as CASSLGGLATDEQFF.